The rows below give T cell receptor beta chains drawn from one sample of a study of beta chain features in type 1 diabetes. Produced via immunoSEQ multiplex PCR; TCRdb's table is partial and in-frame only. The table lists roughly 330,000 clones, 9.5% to 12% of them singletons. The sequenced material came from naive CD4+ T cells from blood. Source of these receptors: a woman in her thirties in good health. CDR3s include the opening cysteine and the closing phenylalanine or tryptophan. A D gene is named only where the DNA matches it firmly. For some rows the clone size is stated as once, few or many, or as a class when expanded; others skip it.

d_call j_call clone_size v_call cdr3_aa cdr3_nt
TRBD2 TRBJ2-5 few TRBV4-1 CASSQDTSGGETQYF TGCGCCAGCAGCCAAGATACTAGCGGGGGGGAGACCCAGTACTTC
TRBD2 TRBJ2-5 . TRBV5-4 CASSLGGGRDQETQYF TGTGCCAGCAGCTTGGGGGGAGGGAGAGACCAAGAGACCCAGTACTTC
TRBD2 TRBJ2-1 . TRBV18 CASSSPLREATGNEQFF TGTGCCAGCTCATCCCCACTGCGGGAGGCCACGGGCAATGAGCAGTTCTTC
TRBD2 TRBJ2-1 . TRBV28 CASSSTSDRFEQFF TGTGCCAGCAGTTCGACTAGCGATCGGTTCGAGCAGTTCTTC
. TRBJ1-2 . TRBV7-9 CASSLASGYGYTF TGTGCCAGCAGCTTAGCGTCAGGCTATGGCTACACCTTC
. TRBJ2-1 few TRBV7-3 CASSPVGGAEGEFF TGTGCCAGCAGCCCGGTCGGAGGGGCGGAAGGGGAGTTCTTC
. TRBJ2-1 . TRBV28 CASRAYNEQFF TGTGCCAGCAGGGCATACAATGAGCAGTTCTTC
TRBD1 TRBJ1-1 few TRBV10-3 CAISESPGQGRTEAFF TGTGCCATCAGTGAGTCTCCGGGACAGGGAAGGACTGAAGCTTTCTTT
TRBD1 TRBJ2-3 few TRBV25-1 CASSERAGGRTDTQYF TGTGCCAGCAGTGAAAGGGCAGGGGGCAGAACAGATACGCAGTATTTT
TRBD2 TRBJ2-2 . TRBV29-1 CSVSRLAGNTGELFF TGCAGCGTCTCCAGGCTAGCGGGGAACACCGGGGAGCTGTTTTTT
TRBD2 TRBJ2-1 . TRBV25-1 CASRTSGSLNNEQFF TGTGCCAGCAGAACTAGCGGGAGTCTAAACAATGAGCAGTTCTTC
TRBD1 TRBJ2-7 . TRBV29-1 CSVEVSGTGAYEQYF TGCAGCGTTGAAGTATCCGGGACAGGGGCCTACGAGCAGTACTTC
. TRBJ1-1 . TRBV6-6 CASSLPGRGGTEAFF TGTGCCAGCAGTCTCCCGGGCAGGGGTGGGACTGAAGCTTTCTTT
TRBD2 TRBJ2-2 . TRBV5-1 CASSEPGLAANTGELFF TGCGCCAGCAGCGAACCGGGACTAGCGGCAAACACCGGGGAGCTGTTTTTT
. TRBJ2-7 . TRBV30 CAWGRGYEQYF TGTGCCTGGGGAAGAGGCTACGAGCAGTACTTC
. TRBJ2-5 few TRBV25-1 CASSEGEVYQETQYF TGTGCCAGCAGTGAGGGGGAGGTTTACCAAGAGACCCAGTACTTC
TRBD1 TRBJ2-1 . TRBV5-1 CASSFGQGGYNEQFF TGCGCCAGCAGCTTCGGACAGGGCGGCTACAATGAGCAGTTCTTC
TRBD2 TRBJ2-1 few TRBV7-3 CASSPLAGGAYNEQFF TGTGCCAGCAGCCCCCTAGCGGGAGGGGCCTACAATGAGCAGTTCTTC
. TRBJ2-7 few TRBV28 CASLSGAYEQYF TGTGCCAGCCTGAGCGGAGCCTACGAGCAGTACTTC
TRBD2 TRBJ2-1 few TRBV9 CASSAQSGISNEQFF TGTGCCAGCAGCGCCCAGAGCGGGATCTCCAATGAGCAGTTCTTC
. TRBJ2-1 . TRBV2 CASSDRGPYNEQFF TGTGCCAGCAGTGACAGGGGCCCGTACAATGAGCAGTTCTTC
TRBD1 TRBJ2-1 . TRBV28 CASSSLTGEDNEQFF TGTGCCAGCAGTTCTCTGACAGGGGAGGACAATGAGCAGTTCTTC
TRBD1 TRBJ2-5 . TRBV18 CASSPQGAQETQYF TGTGCCAGCTCACCCCAGGGGGCGCAAGAGACCCAGTACTTC
TRBD2 TRBJ2-5 few TRBV7-3 CASSQVSGAQETQYF TGTGCCAGCAGCCAAGTTAGCGGGGCACAAGAGACCCAGTACTTC
TRBD2 TRBJ2-7 . TRBV10-2 CASSPLTSAYSYEQYF TGCGCCAGCAGCCCTTTAACTAGCGCTTACTCCTACGAGCAGTACTTC
TRBD2 TRBJ2-1 few TRBV9 CASSVAATSLDEQFF TGTGCCAGCAGCGTAGCTGCGACTAGCTTAGATGAGCAGTTCTTC
TRBD1 TRBJ2-7 . TRBV7-2 CASSLPGQGFYEQYF TGTGCCAGCAGCTTACCGGGACAGGGGTTTTACGAGCAGTACTTC
. TRBJ2-5 few TRBV7-9 CASSFAEYQETQYF TGTGCCAGCAGCTTCGCGGAGTACCAAGAGACCCAGTACTTC
. TRBJ2-4 . TRBV11-2 CASSGRLVSKNIQYF TGTGCCAGCAGCGGAAGACTAGTATCTAAAAACATTCAGTACTTC
. TRBJ2-1 few TRBV9 CASSPQILALDNEQFF TGTGCCAGCAGCCCCCAAATACTAGCTTTGGACAATGAGCAGTTCTTC
. TRBJ2-1 . TRBV9 CASSVGHTGRSNEQFF TGTGCCAGCAGCGTAGGTCATACAGGGCGTTCCAATGAGCAGTTCTTC
TRBD2 TRBJ2-5 . TRBV5-4 CASSPRAGNQETQYF TGTGCCAGCAGTCCGAGAGCGGGGAACCAAGAGACCCAGTACTTC
. TRBJ2-7 . TRBV18 CASSPANDGSYEQYF TGTGCCAGCTCACCGGCAAATGACGGGTCCTACGAGCAGTACTTC
TRBD1 TRBJ2-1 few TRBV11-2 CASSLGQGRDNEQFF TGTGCCAGCAGCCTCGGACAGGGGCGCGACAATGAGCAGTTCTTC
TRBD2 TRBJ2-3 few TRBV7-9 CASSSPGLAVDTQYF TGTGCCAGCAGCTCACCGGGACTAGCGGTAGATACGCAGTATTTT
. TRBJ1-4 few TRBV7-2 CASSYNRAQGKLFF TGTGCCAGCAGCTATAACCGGGCTCAGGGAAAACTGTTTTTT
. TRBJ2-5 few TRBV19 CASTYSGGNQETQYF TGTGCCAGTACTTACTCGGGGGGCAATCAAGAGACCCAGTACTTC
TRBD1 TRBJ2-7 once TRBV6-5 CASSYSWTGGMYEQYF TGTGCCAGCAGTTACAGTTGGACAGGGGGCATGTACGAGCAGTACTTC
. TRBJ1-1 few TRBV29-1 CSVKFRQVQNTEAFF TGCAGCGTTAAATTCCGACAGGTCCAGAACACTGAAGCTTTCTTT
. TRBJ1-3 . TRBV18 CASSPTQGTGNTIYF TGTGCCAGCTCACCTACCCAGGGTACCGGAAACACCATATATTTT
. TRBJ2-5 few TRBV7-3 CASSPDQETQYF TGTGCCAGCAGCCCGGACCAAGAGACCCAGTACTTC
. TRBJ1-1 . TRBV7-3 CASSWTPDTEAFF TGTGCCAGCAGCTGGACACCAGACACTGAAGCTTTCTTT
TRBD1 TRBJ1-1 few TRBV5-4 CASSSVVGTDNTEAFF TGTGCCAGCAGCTCTGTCGTTGGGACAGATAACACTGAAGCTTTCTTT
TRBD2 TRBJ2-2 . TRBV7-8 CASSHTSGRIGGELFF TGTGCCAGCAGCCATACTAGCGGGCGGATTGGCGGGGAGCTGTTTTTT
TRBD2 TRBJ2-7 . TRBV13 CASSLKGLAGAKSYYEQYF TGTGCCAGCAGCTTAAAGGGACTAGCGGGCGCCAAGTCTTACTACGAGCAGTACTTC
TRBD1 TRBJ1-1 few TRBV9 CASSAGTGGIRTEAFF TGTGCCAGCAGCGCTGGGACAGGGGGTATTAGGACTGAAGCTTTCTTT
TRBD1 TRBJ1-1 few TRBV10-3 CATHLGQGVQRDTEAFF TGTGCCACCCACCTGGGACAGGGCGTCCAGCGGGACACTGAAGCTTTCTTT
. TRBJ1-2 few TRBV2 CASGRNYGYTF TGTGCCAGCGGCCGAAACTATGGCTACACCTTC
TRBD1 TRBJ2-5 few TRBV5-1 CASRTGTGGAFPQETQYF TGCGCCAGCAGGACCGGGACAGGGGGCGCATTCCCCCAAGAGACCCAGTACTTC
TRBD2 TRBJ2-7 . TRBV4-2 CASSRTSGGYEQYF TGTGCCAGCAGCCGGACTAGCGGTGGGTACGAGCAGTACTTC
TRBD2 TRBJ2-1 few TRBV29-1 CSVDPRGLAGAGYEQFF TGCAGCGTTGACCCCCGTGGACTAGCGGGAGCTGGCTATGAGCAGTTCTTC
. TRBJ1-1 . TRBV9 CASSVQVYTEAFF TGTGCCAGCAGCGTACAGGTCTACACTGAAGCTTTCTTT
. TRBJ2-5 few TRBV5-1 CASSLGRTRETQYF TGCGCCAGCAGCTTGGGACGGACAAGAGAGACCCAGTACTTC
. TRBJ2-7 . TRBV7-9 CASSPPGLPVREQYF TGTGCCAGCAGCCCCCCGGGACTCCCGGTGCGCGAGCAGTACTTC
TRBD1 TRBJ2-6 . TRBV5-1 CASSAGQGVGVLTF TGCGCCAGCAGCGCGGGACAGGGAGTGGGCGTCCTGACTTTC
. TRBJ2-5 . TRBV7-2 CASSLAPGIYRQETQYF TGTGCCAGCAGCTTAGCGCCGGGGATCTACAGACAAGAGACCCAGTACTTC
TRBD1 TRBJ2-1 . TRBV6-5 CASGTDRGRWNEQFF TGTGCCAGCGGGACGGACAGGGGGAGATGGAATGAGCAGTTCTTC
. TRBJ2-2 few TRBV7-8 CASSLEAAGTGELFF TGTGCCAGCAGCTTAGAGGCAGCGGGCACCGGGGAGCTGTTTTTT
TRBD2 TRBJ2-7 . TRBV14 CASSQRVLAGVSYEQYF TGTGCCAGCAGCCAACGTGTACTAGCGGGAGTTTCCTACGAGCAGTACTTC